These 5 T cell receptor beta chains were sequenced from one sample in a study of cytomegalovirus exposure and HLA in healthy donors. 13 Jbeta primers and 60 Vbeta primers were used for the PCR. The table came from immunoSEQ multiplex PCR; TCRdb's copy has only in-frame clones and leaves some out. The repertoire includes 120,000 or so clones, around 68% of them detected once, and roughly 12% sits in the top ten. Sample: PBMCs. Receptors originate from a woman in her 50s in good health and CMV-seropositive.

V usage is TRBV6-1 and J usage is TRBJ2-5; D is ambiguous. In germline, CDR1 is MNHNS, CDR2 SASEGT. The CDR3 is made up of 13 amino acids. Trimming pared 3 bases from V and 4 bases from J, leaving 9 bases between. CDR3 amino acids: CASSDLPRETQYF. The CDR3 nucleotides are TGTGCCAGCAGTGATTTGCCCAGAGAGACCCAGTACTTC.

The V gene is TRBV6-6, the J gene TRBJ1-2; TRBD1 agrees at 7 bases. The germline V gene has CDR1 MNHNY and CDR2 SVGAGI (reference sequence). CDR3 length equals 13 residues. Trimming cost V 5 bases and J 6 bases; bases outside gene matches: 6. The CDR3 sequence is CASSLDRADGYTF. The CDR3 DNA sequence: TGTGCCAGCAGTCTCGACAGGGCGGATGGCTACACCTTC.

The rearrangement uses TRBV27 and TRBJ2-7, with a tentative D call TRBD1 (6 bases). The CDR3 is 14 residues long. V was pared by 4 bases and J by 2 bases, with 12 bases between. Per the germline V gene, CDR1 is MNHEY and CDR2 is SMNVEV (reference sequence). This chain's CDR3 is CASSSLTGTYEQYF. In DNA form, the CDR3 reads TGTGCCAGCAGTTCCCTGACAGGAACCTACGAGCAGTACTTC.

The chain has TRBV19 and TRBJ2-5; maybe TRBD1 (6 bases). The CDR3 is made up of 14 amino acids. V gave up 6 bases and J gave up 3 bases, with 14 bases separating them. The germline V gene has CDR1 LNHDA and CDR2 SQIVND (reference sequence). CDR3: CASRPGRTEETQYF. CDR3 DNA sequence: TGTGCCAGTAGGCCCGGCCGGACAGAAGAGACCCAGTACTTC.

The rearrangement links TRBV4-3 to TRBJ2-1; TRBD2 aligns across 12 bases. Germline loops: CDR1 LGHNA, CDR2 YSLEER. The CDR3 consists of 18 residues. J gave up 10 bases and V 0 bases, and 13 bases lay outside the gene matches. CDR3 in amino acids: CASSQDQLTSGRLEEQFF. The CDR3 nucleotides are TGCGCCAGCAGCCAAGATCAACTAACTAGCGGGAGGCTGGAAGAGCAGTTCTTC.